This is a list of T cell receptor beta chains from one sample in a study of radiation and T cells in renal cell carcinoma. Using immunoSEQ multiplex PCR, the repertoire was profiled, and TCRdb retains in-frame clones only, with some absent. In the table there are 150,000 to 200,000 clones, 88% of which are singletons. Sequenced here: blood, sampled from a patient whose treatment included radiotherapy and nephrectomy. Receptors originate from a woman aged 45 to 65 with renal cell carcinoma. The CDR3 runs from the conserved cysteine through the conserved F or W. A D gene is named only where the DNA matches it firmly. Not every row has a clone size; where given, it reads once, few, many or a size class.

j_gene | v_gene | abundance | d_gene | CDR3nt | CDR3aa
TRBJ2-7 | TRBV6-6 | . | . | TGTGCCAGCACCGAACAGGGTCTCACCTACGAGCAGTACTTC | CASTEQGLTYEQYF
TRBJ1-4 | TRBV12-5 | . | TRBD1 | TGTGCTAGTGGTTCCTCGACAGGGCGAAATGAAAAACTGTTTTTT | CASGSSTGRNEKLFF
TRBJ1-5 | TRBV6-1 | . | TRBD1 | TGTGCCAGCCGGGACAGGACCCAGCCCCAGCATTTT | CASRDRTQPQHF
TRBJ2-2 | TRBV19 | once | . | TGTGCCAGTAGTATTGCCCTCGGGACTTCGAACACCGGGGAGCTGTTTTTT | CASSIALGTSNTGELFF
TRBJ1-3 | TRBV6-6 | once | . | TGTGCCAGCAGTGCCCAGGGACGGGGATACGGGACCATATATTTT | CASSAQGRGYGTIYF
TRBJ2-2 | TRBV19 | once | . | TGTGCCAGTACCCCCCAGGCGGGGGCCCTTAACACCGGGGAGCTGTTTTTT | CASTPQAGALNTGELFF
TRBJ2-3 | TRBV28 | . | . | TGTGCCAGCAGCCTAGAGGGGGGGATAGTTTTGGGAGATACGCAGTATTTT | CASSLEGGIVLGDTQYF
TRBJ2-3 | TRBV4-1 | . | . | TGCGCCAGCAGCCAAACAGGGATAGCGACAGATACGCAGTATTTT | CASSQTGIATDTQYF
TRBJ2-1 | TRBV6-1 | . | TRBD2 | TGTGCCAGCAGACTAGCGGGAAACAATGAGCAGTTCTTC | CASRLAGNNEQFF
TRBJ2-1 | TRBV29-1 | . | . | TGCAGCGTTGTAGGGCAAACCTGGCGCGAGCAGTTCTTC | CSVVGQTWREQFF
TRBJ2-5 | TRBV6-5 | . | . | TGTGCCAGCAGATACATCGGAAGAGGGAACCAGTACTTC | CASRYIGRGNQYF
TRBJ1-2 | TRBV6-5 | . | TRBD1 | TGTGCCAGCAGTTATTCGGGGCGACAGGGAGGGGGCTACACCTTC | CASSYSGRQGGGYTF
TRBJ1-3 | TRBV6-6 | . | . | TGTGCCAGCAGTTACTCTGGCCGGGGCAAGGGAAACACCATATATTTT | CASSYSGRGKGNTIYF
TRBJ2-5 | TRBV13 | . | TRBD2 | TGTGCCAGCAGCTCCTCCGAGGGACTAGCTCAAGAGACCCAGTACTTC | CASSSSEGLAQETQYF
TRBJ1-5 | TRBV7-2 | . | . | TGTGCCAGCAGCTTAACAGGAAATCAGGCCCAGCATTTT | CASSLTGNQAQHF
TRBJ2-7 | TRBV7-2 | . | . | TGTGCCAGCAGTGAGGGGGGGAGCTACGAGCAGTACTTC | CASSEGGSYEQYF
TRBJ2-3 | TRBV2 | . | TRBD2 | TGTGCCAGCGGGCGCGGGAGCCCCACAGATACGCAGTATTTT | CASGRGSPTDTQYF
TRBJ2-5 | TRBV15 | . | . | TGTGCCACCAGCGAACAGGGTGGAGAGACCCAGTACTTC | CATSEQGGETQYF
TRBJ2-1 | TRBV7-9 | . | TRBD2 | TGTGCCAGCAGCAACCCAGCGGGGGCCTACAATGAGCAGTTCTTC | CASSNPAGAYNEQFF
TRBJ1-6 | TRBV5-1 | . | . | TGCGCCAGCAGCCGGGGATTCGGCGACAATTCACCCCTCCACTTT | CASSRGFGDNSPLHF
TRBJ1-2 | TRBV9 | . | . | TGTGCCAGCAGCGATATCGGGGGCTACACCTTC | CASSDIGGYTF
TRBJ2-1 | TRBV6-1 | few | TRBD2 | TGTGCCAGCCGTGTACGGCGGGGGGCCTACAATGAGCAGTTCTTC | CASRVRRGAYNEQFF
TRBJ1-1 | TRBV5-1 | . | . | TGCGCCAGCAGCTTTAGGTCGGGCACTGAAGCTTTCTTT | CASSFRSGTEAFF
TRBJ1-2 | TRBV5-5 | . | TRBD1 | TGTGCCAGCAGCCCGCCGCCAGGGGGTTACCTCTATGGCTACACCTTC | CASSPPPGGYLYGYTF
TRBJ1-1 | TRBV7-9 | . | . | TGTGCCAGCAGCTATTTGAAGGCTGAAGCTTTCTTT | CASSYLKAEAFF
TRBJ1-1 | TRBV30 | few | . | TGTGCCTGGAGTGTAGTCCCGAACACTGAAGCTTTCTTT | CAWSVVPNTEAFF
TRBJ2-2 | TRBV9 | once | . | TGTGCCAGCAGCGTAGGGCTGTCCGGGGAGCTGTTTTTT | CASSVGLSGELFF
TRBJ2-7 | TRBV5-4 | . | . | TGTGCCAGCAGCTTAGCCTTCTACGAGCAGTACTTC | CASSLAFYEQYF
TRBJ1-2 | TRBV5-1 | . | TRBD1 | TGCGCCAGCAGCCGAGGACAGGGGGTGAACTATGGCTACACCTTC | CASSRGQGVNYGYTF
TRBJ1-1 | TRBV4-2 | . | . | TGTGCCAGCAGCATGGAGCGCCAGAACACTGAAGCTTTCTTT | CASSMERQNTEAFF
TRBJ1-2 | TRBV13 | . | . | TGTGCCAGCAGCTTAGGTCGTGGGGACTATGGCTACACCTTC | CASSLGRGDYGYTF
TRBJ1-1 | TRBV5-1 | few | . | TGCGCCAGCAGCGCCAAGGGCACTGAAGCTTTCTTT | CASSAKGTEAFF
TRBJ2-5 | TRBV29-1 | once | . | TGCAGCGTTGATCCCGGGGTGCCTCACCAGACCCAGTACTTC | CSVDPGVPHQTQYF
TRBJ1-2 | TRBV29-1 | . | TRBD1 | TGCAGCGTTGGGACAGGTGGCTACACCTTC | CSVGTGGYTF
TRBJ2-4 | TRBV5-6 | . | . | TGTGCCAGCAGCTTGTCTGGACCCAACATTCAGTACTTC | CASSLSGPNIQYF
TRBJ2-7 | TRBV4-2 | . | . | TGTGCCAGCAGCCAAGATCAGAGATCTCGGTACGAGCAGTACTTC | CASSQDQRSRYEQYF
TRBJ2-2 | TRBV19 | . | . | TGTGCCAGTAGCCGGGACACCATTTGGACCGGGGAGCTGTTTTTT | CASSRDTIWTGELFF
TRBJ1-5 | TRBV7-9 | . | . | TGTGCCAGCAGCTTAGGGGGGCCCCAGCATTTT | CASSLGGPQHF
TRBJ1-4 | TRBV7-2 | . | . | TGTGCCAGCAGCCCCCTCGGGACACGTAATGAAAAACTGTTTTTT | CASSPLGTRNEKLFF
TRBJ2-7 | TRBV2 | . | . | TGTGCCAGCAGTCTTGGACGGGGGGCCTCCTACGAGCAGTACTTC | CASSLGRGASYEQYF
TRBJ2-2 | TRBV7-6 | once | TRBD1 | TGTGCCAGCAGCCGTATACTACAGGGGTCCATTACCCCCACCGGGGAGCTGTTTTTT | CASSRILQGSITPTGELFF
TRBJ1-2 | TRBV4-1 | . | . | TGCGCCAGCAGCCAAGAGGCAGGGCCCCTCTATGGCTACACCTTC | CASSQEAGPLYGYTF
TRBJ2-2 | TRBV2 | . | . | TGTGCCGGAGGGAGGACCTACTCGGAGCTGTTTTTT | CAGGRTYSELFF
TRBJ1-6 | TRBV6-1 | . | . | TGTGCCAGCAGAGCCCAGGGCTCCTATAATTCACCCCTCCACTTT | CASRAQGSYNSPLHF
TRBJ1-5 | TRBV5-1 | . | . | TGCGCCAGCAGCTTGGGGGGATACAATCAGCCCCAGCATTTT | CASSLGGYNQPQHF
TRBJ1-1 | TRBV9 | . | . | TGTGCCAGCAGCCGGACCACCACGGGAATGAACACTGAAGCTTTCTTT | CASSRTTTGMNTEAFF
TRBJ2-1 | TRBV9 | . | TRBD1 | TGTGCCAGCAGCCCCCAGGGACAGACATACAATGAGCAGTTCTTC | CASSPQGQTYNEQFF
TRBJ1-2 | TRBV11-2 | once | . | TGTGCCAGCAGTGAACTAAGGGTCCCCTATGGCTACACCTTC | CASSELRVPYGYTF
TRBJ2-5 | TRBV7-9 | . | . | TGTGCCAGCAGCTTACCCAAGGAGACCCAGTACTTC | CASSLPKETQYF
TRBJ1-1 | TRBV5-4 | . | . | TGTGCCAGCAGCTTGGCCTCCGGCTCTCGTGGCACTGAAGCTTTCTTT | CASSLASGSRGTEAFF
TRBJ1-5 | TRBV4-1 | . | . | TGCGCCAGCAGCCGAGGGACACTTAGCAATCAGCCCCAGCATTTT | CASSRGTLSNQPQHF
TRBJ1-5 | TRBV28 | . | . | TGTGCCAGCATTTCCAGCAATCAGCCCCAGCATTTT | CASISSNQPQHF
TRBJ2-3 | TRBV29-1 | once | . | TGCAGCGTACTGGGTGGCACAGATACGCAGTATTTT | CSVLGGTDTQYF
TRBJ1-2 | TRBV5-1 | . | TRBD1 | TGCGCCAGCAGCTTGCGTGCCGGGACAGAAGGCTACACCTTC | CASSLRAGTEGYTF
TRBJ1-1 | TRBV5-1 | . | TRBD1 | TGCGCCAGCAGCTTTGACAGGGCTTACACTGAAGCTTTCTTT | CASSFDRAYTEAFF
TRBJ1-3 | TRBV29-1 | once | . | TGCAGCGTTGAGAAAGCTGGAAACACCATATATTTT | CSVEKAGNTIYF
TRBJ2-5 | TRBV19 | . | . | TGTGCCAGTAGTATAGATTTGCAGACCCAGTACTTC | CASSIDLQTQYF